This paragraph covers one T cell receptor (beta chain) sequence. The antigen is unknown. This sample is part of a study of T cells expressing NK-cell markers. The CDR3 loop spans 14 amino acids. Germline CDR1 is MNHEY and CDR2 is SVGAGI. After re-calling the 5' RACE reads, TCRdb lists one entry per CDR3 protein, DNA absent. The sample's table shows approximately 150,000 distinct CDR3 sequences. Study-wide findings and caveats: These clonotypes additionally ranked first within the CD3+CD56-NKG2C+ fraction of a few donors.

Sequencing used blood T cells: a sorted CD56 or NKG2C T cell subset, CD4+ or CD8+ T cells, or bulk PBMC T cells (not recorded which). The source of this sequence is a woman between 18 and 75 years old in good health. The chain couples TRBV6-5 to TRBJ1-5. CDR3 amino acids: CASSYGLENQPQHF.